This passage covers 13 T cell receptor beta chains from one sample sequenced in a study of control samples from healthy donors and cancer patients. Only in-frame clones appear in the TCRdb table, and some are missing; sequencing was by immunoSEQ multiplex PCR. The sample consists of tens of thousands of clones, less than 85% of them appearing once. The sequenced sample was PBMCs. These receptors came from an older man with lung cancer.

The CDR3, as DNA: TGTGCCTGGGGCCGGGACGTCTCCTACGAGCAGTACTTC. Amino acids: CAWGRDVSYEQYF. The chain links TRBV30 to TRBJ2-7; D tentatively reads TRBD1 or TRBD2 (5 bases each). The V end lost 5 bases, the J end lost 0 bases, and 11 bases lay between the germline ends. The CDR3 contains 13 residues. Germline-derived CDR1 and CDR2 are GTSNPN and SVGIG (reference sequence). The full variable domain, in which reference TRBV30 and TRBJ2-7 provide the parts outside the CDR3, is SQTIHQWPATLVQPVGSPLSLECTVEGTSNPNLYWYRQAAGRGLQLLFYSVGIGQISSEVPQNLSASRPQDRQFILSSKKLLLSDSGFYLCAWGRDVSYEQYFGPGTRLTVT.

The V call is TRBV7-9, the J call TRBJ2-1; D may be TRBD1 or TRBD2 (5 bases each). CDR3 length: 14 amino acids. From germline, CDR1 is SEHNR and CDR2 FQNEAQ (reference sequence). Between the trimmed V and J ends, which lost 1 base and 12 bases, there was a span of 16 bases. The CDR3 loop reads CASSLVRGLQAQFF. The CDR3, as DNA: TGTGCCAGCAGCTTAGTACGGGGCCTGCAAGCGCAGTTCTTC.

The chain combines TRBV6-4 with TRBJ1-2, with D perhaps TRBD1 (5 bases). Trimming left V 5 bases short and J 8 bases short, with 18 bases between. This CDR3 contains 14 residues. Germline assignment: CDR1 MRHNA and CDR2 SNTAGT. The CDR3 region is CASSLRTGHQGYTF. The CDR3 DNA sequence: TGTGCCAGCAGTCTCCGAACAGGACATCAGGGCTACACCTTC.

The chain is built from TRBV18 and TRBJ1-3, with 8 bases lining up with TRBD1. The J call is in doubt because the DNA end fits TRBJ2-2 better. CDR1 is KGHSH, CDR2 LQKENI, per germline. The length of the CDR3 is 16 residues. The CDR3 DNA sequence: TGTGCCAGCGGTGACAGGGGTCTGAGTGGGACCGGGGAGCTGTTTTTT. Residues: CASGDRGLSGTGELFF.

The CDR3 sequence is CASSLGWDSIYEQYF. In DNA, the CDR3 is TGTGCCAGCAGCTTAGGTTGGGACAGCATCTACGAGCAGTACTTC. The rearrangement joins TRBV11-2 to TRBJ2-7; 7 nucleotides agree with TRBD1. Germline V gene data show CDR1 as SGHAT and CDR2 as FQNNGV. Trimming cost V 1 base and J 3 bases; bases outside gene matches: 6. The CDR3 covers 15 residues.

This chain connects TRBV15 to TRBJ2-3; 7 bases agree with TRBD2. The CDR3 totals 17 residues. V lost 0 bases and J lost 0; bases outside the gene matches: 6. Germline V lookup: CDR1 LNHNV, CDR2 YYDKDF (reference sequence). The CDR3 DNA reads TGTGCCACCAGCAGAGAGGCCGAAGCGGGGAGCACAGATACGCAGTATTTT. Translated, it gives CATSREAEAGSTDTQYF.

The chain employs TRBV27 and TRBJ1-5, with a tentative D call TRBD1 (6 bases). Germline V gives CDR1 MNHEY, CDR2 SMNVEV (reference sequence). Trimming took 6 bases from V and 7 from J, leaving 13 bases between them. The CDR3 extends over 13 amino acids. The CDR3 sequence: CASSETTGQPQHF. The CDR3 coding sequence is TGTGCCAGCAGCGAGACGACAGGCCAGCCCCAGCATTTT.

This clone was counted ten times or more. The chain carries TRBV29-1 and TRBJ1-5, with D possibly TRBD1 on 5 matching bases. V lost 3 bases, J lost 3 bases, and 9 bases lay in between. Germline loops: CDR1 SQVTM, CDR2 ANQGSEA. The CDR3 consists of 13 residues. CDR3 sequence reads: CSVDGGVNQPQHF. The CDR3 DNA follows: TGCAGCGTTGACGGGGGAGTCAATCAGCCCCAGCATTTT.

This chain joins TRBV7-2 and TRBJ2-7, with TRBD2 matching 13 bases. Per germline, CDR1 SGHTA and CDR2 FQGNSA. The CDR3 is 17 amino acids. V lost 4 bases to trimming and J lost 4 bases; unmatched junction nucleotides: 10. The CDR3 region is CASSSRLAGGTVYEQYF. The CDR3, as DNA: TGTGCCAGCAGCTCAAGACTAGCGGGGGGTACTGTGTACGAGCAGTACTTC.

This clone was counted once. This chain uses TRBV6-1 with TRBJ1-6, with D possibly TRBD1 on 5 matching bases. The CDR3 consists of 15 residues. Trimming left V 1 base short and J 10 bases short, with 14 bases between. Per the germline V gene, CDR1 is MNHNS and CDR2 is SASEGT. The CDR3 sequence is CASSEGSGASSPLHF. Here the CDR3 DNA reads TGTGCCAGCAGTGAAGGTAGCGGGGCTTCATCACCCCTCCACTTT.

This clone was seen only once. The chain links TRBV12-3 or TRBV12-4 to TRBJ1-6; 7 bases map to TRBD1. The CDR3 has 13 residues. J gave up 4 bases and V 8 bases, and 2 bases lay outside the gene matches. CDR3 sequence (DNA): TGTGCCAGCCAACAGGGGTATAATTCACCCCTCCACTTT. This translates into CASQQGYNSPLHF.

V and J are TRBV11-1 and TRBJ2-1; the D is unclear. CDR1 is SGHAT, CDR2 FQDESV, per germline (reference sequence). The CDR3 is made up of 15 amino acids. Deletions cut 5 bases from V and 6 bases from J, with 17 bases between. The CDR3 loop reads CASSRPVGPSNEQFF. The DNA for the CDR3 is TGTGCCAGCAGCAGACCCGTGGGCCCTTCCAATGAGCAGTTCTTC.

Notes on this clone: The junction departs from the called germline gene at one end, perhaps through a read error. V gene TRBV6-1 combines with J gene TRBJ1-3; 7 nucleotides match TRBD1. The CDR3 extends over 14 amino acids. CDR1 and CDR2 (germline): MNHNS, SASEGT. The CDR3 spells CASGDREGGNTIYF. In DNA, the CDR3 is TGTGCCAGCGGTGACAGGGAGGGTGGAAACACCATATATTTT.